Below are 21 T cell receptor delta chains sequenced from a single sample in a study of gamma-delta T cells after stem cell transplantation. TCRdb fed the RT-PCR reads into CATT to redo clone calling. The sample lists some 2,000 delta-chain clones; roughly a third were seen once. The source material was gamma-delta T cells. These receptors were taken from a human donor. It is not recorded whose cells these are; they may come from a transplant donor.

As to this clone: This sequence may be a read error, since a much larger clone differs from it by one base. The V and J genes are TRDV2 and TRDJ1; 10 bases match TRDD3. Trimming at V came to 0 bases and at J to 1 base, leaving 13 bases not matched to a gene. Germline V lookup: CDR1 GEAIGNYY, CDR2 EKD. The CDR3 covers 19 residues. CDR3 sequence: CACDTVDSGGYAGTDKLIF. CDR3 DNA: TGTGCCTGTGACACCGTTGACTCCGGGGGATACGCGGGCACCGATAAACTCATCTTT.

Note on this clone: This likely traces to a read error, being one base from a far larger clone. Other nucleotide sequences from this sample produce the same CDR3. The chain links TRDV2 to TRDJ3; possible D gene TRDD3, 6 bases. V was clipped by 0 bases and J by 0 bases, with 14 bases between them. This CDR3 is built from 19 residues. The germline gives CDR1 GEAIGNYY, CDR2 EKD. The CDR3 spells CACDTAGGTSSWDTRQMFF. CDR3 DNA sequence: TGTGCCTGTGACACCGCCGGGGGAACGAGCTCCTGGGACACCCGACAGATGTTTTTC.

In regard to this clone: This sequence may be a read error, since a much larger clone differs from it by one base. The V call is TRDV2, the J call TRDJ1, with TRDD3 identical over 9 bases. CDR1 is GEAIGNYY, CDR2 EKD, per germline. After removal of 0 bases from V and 2 bases from J, the junction contained 9 bases not matched to a gene. The CDR3 consists of 17 residues. CDR3 protein: CACDTLIPGDTTDKLIF. The DNA for the CDR3 is TGTGCCTGTGACACCTTAATACCGGGGGATACAACCGATAAACTCATCTTT.

This CDR3 reads CACDTITGGAYTDKLIF. CDR3 in DNA: TGTGCCTGTGACACTATTACTGGGGGAGCGTACACCGATAAACTCATCTTT. V usage is TRDV2 and J usage is TRDJ1, with 9 bases matching TRDD3. CDR3 length: 17 residues. CDR1 and CDR2 from the germline V gene are GEAIGNYY and EKD. Unmatched junction bases numbered 8, after V lost 1 base and J lost 0 bases.

Regarding this clone: This may come from a read error, since a much larger clone is one base off. This chain links TRDV2 with TRDJ3; 10 nucleotides line up with TRDD3. The CDR3 consists of 20 residues. Per the germline V gene, CDR1 is GEAIGNYY and CDR2 is EKD. V lost 1 base and J lost 2; bases outside the gene matches: 10. The CDR3 nucleotides are TGTGCCTGTGACACGGGGACTGGGGGATTTGGCCCCTGGGACACCCGACAGATGTTTTTC. It codes for CACDTGTGGFGPWDTRQMFF.

J is TRDJ1 and V is TRDV2; 7 nucleotides align to TRDD3. The CDR3 length is 16 residues. The ends lost 0 bases at V and 0 bases at J; junction bases unmatched: 6. CDR1 GEAIGNYY and CDR2 EKD come from the germline V gene. CDR3 nucleotide sequence: TGTGCCTGTGACACCCTGGGGGCTATGTACACCGATAAACTCATCTTT. This sequence encodes CACDTLGAMYTDKLIF.

By share of the sample, this clone is large (0.1 to 1%). The rearrangement uses TRDV2 and TRDJ1, with a possible D match to TRDD3 (6 bases). The V gene's germline CDR1 is GEAIGNYY and CDR2 EKD. V shed 0 bases and J shed 2 bases, with 12 bases lying between them. CDR3 length: 15 amino acids. CDR3 DNA: TGTGCCTGTGACACCGTCGGGGGGAGGACCGATAAACTCATCTTT. It yields the protein CACDTVGGRTDKLIF.

CDR3 in amino acids: CALGELRVLLRWWGIQTDKLIF. Written as DNA, the CDR3 is TGTGCTCTTGGGGAACTAAGAGTCCTCCTACGTTGGTGGGGGATACAAACCGATAAACTCATCTTT. This sequence joins TRDV1 and TRDJ1; 10 nucleotides agree with TRDD3. The CDR3 has 22 amino acids. The germline gives CDR1 TSWWSYY, CDR2 QGS. Losses at the gene ends were 0 bases for V and 2 bases for J; bases not matched to a gene: 21.

Note on this clone: A much more abundant neighbour one base away suggests this may be a read error. The same CDR3 arises from other DNA sequences in this sample as well. V is TRDV2 and J is TRDJ1, with 7 bases aligning to TRDD3. There are 14 residues in the CDR3. Germline V gene lookup returns CDR1 GEAIGNYY and CDR2 EKD. V dropped 0 bases and J dropped 1; count of bases not matched to a gene: 1. CDR3 residues: CACDTLGATDKLIF. DNA for the CDR3: TGTGCCTGTGACACCCTGGGGGCCACCGATAAACTCATCTTT.

This clone ranks as large. CDR3 residues: CACDTLLGDTSKLIF. CDR3 nucleotide sequence: TGTGCCTGTGACACCTTACTGGGGGATACAAGTAAACTCATCTTT. This chain uses TRDV2 with TRDJ1, with TRDD3 matching 12 bases. The V segment lost 0 bases and the J segment 7 bases; nucleotides outside the gene matches: 5. Germline-derived CDR1 and CDR2 are GEAIGNYY and EKD. The CDR3 covers 15 residues.

The chain employs TRDV2 and TRDJ1; D gene unclear. This CDR3 is 15 amino acids long. V lost 3 bases to trimming and J lost 1 base, with 14 bases between them. Germline V gene sequence: CDR1 GEAIGNYY, CDR2 EKD. The CDR3 here is CACDALAASTDKLIF. The DNA for the CDR3 is TGTGCCTGTGACGCCCTGGCGGCCTCCACCGATAAACTCATCTTT.

The DNA for the CDR3 is TGTGCCTGTGACCCTCTGGGGGGGGGTGAAGCTTTGACAGCACAACTCTTCTTT. Translating it yields CACDPLGGGEALTAQLFF. The chain uses TRDV2 and TRDJ2; 7 bases are a match to TRDD3. Germline CDR1 GEAIGNYY, CDR2 EKD. The CDR3 covers 18 residues. With 3 bases clipped from V and 0 bases from J, the junction kept 12 bases outside the gene matches.

This clone was seen a few times. The rearrangement uses TRDV2 and TRDJ1, with TRDD3 as a possible D gene (6 bases). In germline, CDR1 is GEAIGNYY, CDR2 EKD. V lost 0 bases and J lost 0, with 16 bases in between. The CDR3 contains 17 residues. The CDR3 reads CACDTLLTGTNTDKLIF. The CDR3 nucleotides read TGTGCCTGTGACACCCTCCTTACTGGGACCAACACCGATAAACTCATCTTT.

Comment on this clone: One base away lies a much larger clone, so this may be a sequencing read error. The rearrangement uses TRDV2 and TRDJ3; D remains ambiguous. The V gene's germline CDR1 is GEAIGNYY and CDR2 EKD. The CDR3 length is 18 residues. The CDR3 protein is CACGTADKSSWDTRQMFF. In DNA form, the CDR3 reads TGTGCCTGTGGCACCGCGGACAAAAGCTCCTGGGACACCCGACAGATGTTTTTC.

J is TRDJ3 and V is TRDV2, with 8 nucleotides matching TRDD3. Germline V gene lookup returns CDR1 GEAIGNYY and CDR2 EKD. V shed 2 bases, J shed 1 base, and the junction held 6 bases outside the gene matches. This CDR3 region has 18 residues. This chain's CDR3 is CACDILGADSWDTRQMFF. The CDR3, as DNA: TGTGCCTGTGACATACTGGGGGCCGATTCCTGGGACACCCGACAGATGTTTTTC.

This clone was counted between two and nine times. Distinct nucleotide sequences in the sample also encode this CDR3. This rearrangement joins TRDV2 to TRDJ1; 10 bases map to TRDD3. CDR1 is GEAIGNYY, CDR2 EKD, per germline. This CDR3 is 16 amino acids long. V dropped 1 base and J dropped 11; count of bases not matched to a gene: 15. DNA of the CDR3: TGTGCCTGTGACACGGTTGGATCACTGGGGGATGGTCAGCTCATCTTT. This encodes CACDTVGSLGDGQLIF.

The chain is built from TRDV2 and TRDJ3, with D perhaps TRDD3 (6 bases). This CDR3 has 18 residues. Germline V gene data show CDR1 as GEAIGNYY and CDR2 as EKD. Trimming removed 0 bases from V and 0 bases from J, with 11 bases in between. CDR3 sequence (DNA): TGTGCCTGTGACACCGCGGCGGGGGACTCCTGGGACACCCGACAGATGTTTTTC. Protein sequence: CACDTAAGDSWDTRQMFF.

In regard to this clone: With a much larger clone just one base away, this may be a read error. The J gene is TRDJ3, the V gene TRDV2; 12 nucleotides match TRDD3. This CDR3 has 22 residues. Germline CDR1 GEAIGNYY, CDR2 EKD. CDR3 protein: CACDTATGGYSKSSWDTLQMFF. The CDR3 DNA follows: TGTGCCTGTGACACCGCTACTGGGGGATACTCTAAAAGCTCCTGGGACACCCTACAGATGTTTTTC.

Note on this clone: A far larger clone is off by one base, so a read error is likely. This CDR3 is also generated by other DNA sequences in the sample. J is TRDJ2 and V is TRDV2, with 8 bases matching TRDD3. The V segment lost 4 bases and the J segment 2 bases; nucleotides outside the gene matches: 11. The CDR3 is 17 amino acids. Germline V gives CDR1 GEAIGNYY, CDR2 EKD. CDR3 in amino acids: CACDTLTTGGLTAQLFF. The CDR3 DNA sequence: TGTGCCTGTGATACTTTAACTACTGGGGGGTTGACAGCACAACTCTTCTTT.

The chain carries TRDV2 and TRDJ1; 9 nucleotides match TRDD3. The germline V gene has CDR1 GEAIGNYY and CDR2 EKD. V gave up 0 bases and J gave up 6 bases; unmatched junction bases: 10. The CDR3 runs 16 residues. The chain's CDR3 is CACDTVLGDPLHKLIF. The DNA for the CDR3 is TGTGCCTGTGACACCGTACTGGGGGACCCTCTCCATAAACTCATCTTT.

On this clone itself: This could be a read error, since a much larger clone is one nucleotide away. Other DNA sequences of this sample code for an identical CDR3. In DNA, the CDR3 is TGTGCCTGTGACACCGTGAGTGGATGGGGGACCCCGCTTCGTTTATCGTCCTGGGACACCCGACAAATGTTTTTC. This sequence encodes CACDTVSGWGTPLRLSSWDTRQMFF. The chain carries TRDV2 and TRDJ3; TRDD3 agrees at 7 bases. Germline CDR1 GEAIGNYY, CDR2 EKD. The CDR3 runs to 25 residues.